This TCR beta chain was identified in a study of shared clonotypes between healthy human individuals. Findings and limits, study-wide: Only blood samples were collected, and tissue repertoires likely differ.

TCRdb keeps only in-frame clones here, not all; method: immunoSEQ multiplex PCR. The top ten hold about 22% of the sample, which has approximately 110,000 clones, approximately 70% seen once. The V gene end was trimmed by 4 bases and the J gene end by 7 bases; junction bases not matched to a gene: 13. The CDR3 runs to 17 residues. Germline loops: CDR1 SGHRS, CDR2 YFSETQ. In regard to this clone: Its antigen is unidentified.

Sequenced input: memory CD8+ T cells sorted from blood. This sample's subset: CD45RO+ cells pooled with CCR7-negative TemRA cells. The genes are TRBV5-1 and TRBJ2-1; 11 bases fit TRBD2. The sequence was obtained from a woman under 40 in good health. For the CDR3, the DNA is TGCGCCAGCAGCCAAGCTAGCGGGAGGCCTCCCAGGAATGAGCAGTTCTTC. Residues: CASSQASGRPPRNEQFF.